This TCR beta chain appears in the sequencing data of a study of blood T cells in healthy people across ages. Study information: Capturing about one barcoded beta molecule per two T cells was achieved by template switching.

Worth noting for this clonotype: Its antigen is unidentified.

CDR1 and CDR2 from the germline V gene are SGHRS and YFSETQ. CDR3 length: 14 amino acids. V was pared by 3 bases and J by 3 bases, with 13 bases between. PCR was performed a second time for about 6 to 12 cycles using a sample-barcoded 5' primer and a J-beta primer mix. Via MiXCR, TCRdb re-called the 5' RACE reads, giving one row per CDR3 protein. Here the sample spans about 1.8 million distinct CDR3 sequences, about 50% being singletons. Regarding the study as a whole: For the donors, CMV status was unknown and possibly confounded expanded clonotype changes. Older individuals had lower TCR beta diversity per million T cells (the decline was roughly linear). Higher diversity and more naive CD4+ cells were features of long-lived donors, compared to aged donors.

The specimen was blood. V gene TRBV5-1 combines with J gene TRBJ2-7; D perhaps matches TRBD1 (5 bases). The source of this sequence is a woman in her thirties or forties in good health. Here the CDR3 reads CASSSTDRNYEQYF. In DNA form, the CDR3 reads TGCGCCAGCAGCTCTACAGACAGAAACTACGAGCAGTACTTC.